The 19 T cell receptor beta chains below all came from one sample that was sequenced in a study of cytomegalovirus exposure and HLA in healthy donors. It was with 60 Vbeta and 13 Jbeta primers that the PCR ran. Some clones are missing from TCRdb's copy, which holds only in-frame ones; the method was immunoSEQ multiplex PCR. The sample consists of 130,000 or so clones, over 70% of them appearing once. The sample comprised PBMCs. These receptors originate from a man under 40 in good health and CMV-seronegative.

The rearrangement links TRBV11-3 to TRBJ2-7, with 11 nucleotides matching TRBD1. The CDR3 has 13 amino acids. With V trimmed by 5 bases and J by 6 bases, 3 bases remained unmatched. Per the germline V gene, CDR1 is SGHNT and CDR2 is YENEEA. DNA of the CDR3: TGTGCCAGCAGCGGACAGGGGGCCGCCGAGCAGTACTTC. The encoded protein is CASSGQGAAEQYF.

CDR3 nucleotide sequence: TGTGCCATCAGTCCAGGGGATAACTATGGCTACACCTTC. Protein: CAISPGDNYGYTF. This chain joins TRBV10-3 and TRBJ1-2; possible D gene TRBD1, 6 bases. V lost 5 bases and J lost 1, with 8 bases in between. This CDR3 has 13 residues. The germline V gene encodes CDR1 ENHRY and CDR2 SYGVKD.

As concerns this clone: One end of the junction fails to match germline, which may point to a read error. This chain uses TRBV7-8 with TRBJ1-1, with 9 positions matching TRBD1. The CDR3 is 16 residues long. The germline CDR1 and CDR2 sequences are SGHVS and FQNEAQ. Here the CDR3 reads CASSLSPTGGVTEAFF. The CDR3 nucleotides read TGTGCCAGCAGCTTAAGCCCGACAGGGGGTGTCACTGAAGCTTTTTTT.

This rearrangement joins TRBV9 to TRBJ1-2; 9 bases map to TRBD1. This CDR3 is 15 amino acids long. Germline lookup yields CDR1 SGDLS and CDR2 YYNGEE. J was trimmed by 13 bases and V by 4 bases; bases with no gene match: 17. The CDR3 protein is CASSPSGTGSRILTF. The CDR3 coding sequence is TGTGCCAGCAGCCCCTCCGGGACAGGGTCCCGGATTCTCACCTTC.

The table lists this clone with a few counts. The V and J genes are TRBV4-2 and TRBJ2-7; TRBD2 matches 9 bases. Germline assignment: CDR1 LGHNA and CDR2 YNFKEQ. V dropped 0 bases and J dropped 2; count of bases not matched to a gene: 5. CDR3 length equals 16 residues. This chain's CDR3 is CASSQEALAGPYEQYF. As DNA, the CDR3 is TGTGCCAGCAGCCAAGAAGCGCTAGCGGGGCCCTACGAGCAGTACTTC.

The CDR3 region is CASILGGTTDTQYF. The CDR3 DNA sequence: TGTGCCAGCATCCTGGGCGGGACCACAGATACGCAGTATTTT. The V and J genes are TRBV6-6 and TRBJ2-3; tentative D call: TRBD2 (6 bases). Trimming removed 7 bases from V and 2 bases from J, with 13 bases in between. Germline V CDR1 and CDR2: MNHNY, SVGAGI (reference sequence). The CDR3 runs 14 residues.

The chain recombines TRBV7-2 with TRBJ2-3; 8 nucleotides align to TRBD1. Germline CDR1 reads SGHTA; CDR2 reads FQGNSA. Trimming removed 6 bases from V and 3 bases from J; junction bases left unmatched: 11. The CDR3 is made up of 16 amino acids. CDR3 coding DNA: TGTGCCAGCAGACACCCAACAGGGGGTCGGACAGATACGCAGTATTTT. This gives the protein CASRHPTGGRTDTQYF.

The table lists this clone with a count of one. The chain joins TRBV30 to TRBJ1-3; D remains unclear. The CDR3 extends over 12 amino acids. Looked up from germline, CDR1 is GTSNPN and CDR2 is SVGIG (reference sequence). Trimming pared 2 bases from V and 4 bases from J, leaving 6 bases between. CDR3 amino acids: CAWSYTGNTIYF. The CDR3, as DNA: TGTGCCTGGAGTTATACAGGAAACACCATATATTTT.

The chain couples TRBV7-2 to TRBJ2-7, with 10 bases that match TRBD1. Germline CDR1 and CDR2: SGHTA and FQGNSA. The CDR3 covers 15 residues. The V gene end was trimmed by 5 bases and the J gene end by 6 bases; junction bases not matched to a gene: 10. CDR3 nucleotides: TGTGCCAGCAGCGTGAGGGGACGGACAGGGGGCGAGCAGTACTTC. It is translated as CASSVRGRTGGEQYF.

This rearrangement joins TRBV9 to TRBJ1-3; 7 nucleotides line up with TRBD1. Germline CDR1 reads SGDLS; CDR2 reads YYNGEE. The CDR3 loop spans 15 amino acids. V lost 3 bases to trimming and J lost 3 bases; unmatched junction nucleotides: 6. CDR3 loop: CASSADRVFGNTIYF. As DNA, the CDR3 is TGTGCCAGCAGCGCCGACAGGGTATTTGGAAACACCATATATTTT.

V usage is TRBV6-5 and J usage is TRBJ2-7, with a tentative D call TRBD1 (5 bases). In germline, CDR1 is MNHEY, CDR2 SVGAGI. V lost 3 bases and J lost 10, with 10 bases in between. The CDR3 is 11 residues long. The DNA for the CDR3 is TGTGCCAGCAGTTATCTGGGGCTCCAGTACTTC. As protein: CASSYLGLQYF.

DNA for the CDR3: TGTGCCATCAGTGATCGGGGGGCCGGGGAGCTGTTTTTT. Translation gives CAISDRGAGELFF. The chain uses TRBV10-3 and TRBJ2-2; TRBD2 matches 7 bases. The V gene's germline CDR1 is ENHRY and CDR2 SYGVKD. The CDR3 is 13 residues long. Trimming cost V 3 bases and J 6 bases; bases outside gene matches: 1.

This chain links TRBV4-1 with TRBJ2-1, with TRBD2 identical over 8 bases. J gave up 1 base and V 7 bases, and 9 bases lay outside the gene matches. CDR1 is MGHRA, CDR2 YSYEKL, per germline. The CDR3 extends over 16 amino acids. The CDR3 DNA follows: TGCGCCAGCACCCGTAGCGGGAAAGGTTCCTACAATGAGCAGTTCTTC. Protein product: CASTRSGKGSYNEQFF.

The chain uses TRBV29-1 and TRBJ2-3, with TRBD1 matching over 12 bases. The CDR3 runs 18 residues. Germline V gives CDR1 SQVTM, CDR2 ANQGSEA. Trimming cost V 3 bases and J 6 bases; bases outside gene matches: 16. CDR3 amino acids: CSVDLGQGAGWRLDTQYF. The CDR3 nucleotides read TGCAGCGTTGACTTGGGACAGGGGGCGGGCTGGCGTCTGGATACGCAGTATTTT.

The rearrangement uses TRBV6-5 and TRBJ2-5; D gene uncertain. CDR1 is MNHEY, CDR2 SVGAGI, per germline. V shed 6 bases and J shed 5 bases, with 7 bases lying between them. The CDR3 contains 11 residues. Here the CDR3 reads CASSLEETQYF. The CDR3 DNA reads TGTGCCAGCAGCTTAGAGGAGACCCAGTACTTC.

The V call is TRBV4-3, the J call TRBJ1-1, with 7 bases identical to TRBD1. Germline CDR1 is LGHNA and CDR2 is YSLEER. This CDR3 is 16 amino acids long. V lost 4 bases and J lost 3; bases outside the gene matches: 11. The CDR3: CASSRTTGAGYTEAFF. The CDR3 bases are TGCGCCAGCAGCCGAACCACAGGGGCCGGATACACTGAAGCTTTCTTT.

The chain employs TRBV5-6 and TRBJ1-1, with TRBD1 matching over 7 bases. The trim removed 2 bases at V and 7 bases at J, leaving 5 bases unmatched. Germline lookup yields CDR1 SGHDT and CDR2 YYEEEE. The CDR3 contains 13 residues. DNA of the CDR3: TGTGCCAGCAGCTTCGGGACAGACCTTGAAGCTTTCTTT. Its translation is CASSFGTDLEAFF.

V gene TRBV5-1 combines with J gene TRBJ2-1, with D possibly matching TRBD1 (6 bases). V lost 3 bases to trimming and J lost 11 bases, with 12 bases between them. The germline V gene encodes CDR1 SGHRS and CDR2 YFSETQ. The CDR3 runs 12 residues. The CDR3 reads CASSSEDSKQFF. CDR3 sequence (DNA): TGCGCCAGCAGCTCGGAGGACAGTAAGCAGTTCTTC. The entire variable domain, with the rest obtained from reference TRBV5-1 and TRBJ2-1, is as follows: KAGVTQTPRYLIKTRGQQVTLSCSPISGHRSVSWYQQTPGQGLQFLFEYFSETQRNKGNFPGRFSGRQFSNSRSEMNVSTLELGDSALYLCASSSEDSKQFFGPGTRLTVL.

The CDR3 loop reads CASSSLGTALYGYTF. CDR3 nucleotides: TGCGCCAGCAGTTCATTAGGGACAGCCCTCTATGGCTACACCTTC. The V and J genes are TRBV5-1 and TRBJ1-2, with TRBD1 matching 7 bases. Germline V lookup: CDR1 SGHRS, CDR2 YFSETQ. The CDR3 sequence is 15 residues long. Losses at the gene ends were 5 bases for V and 4 bases for J; bases not matched to a gene: 11.